A selection of T cell receptor beta chains follows, all from one sample in a study of patients and donors after allogeneic stem cell transplantation. Using its own MiXCR run on the RT-PCR reads, TCRdb lists one record per CDR3 protein. The sample has 900,000 to 1,000,000 distinct CDR3 sequences, about a sixth seen once. Sequenced sample: blood, either unsorted or a sorted T cell fraction (not recorded which). These receptors were taken from a human donor who was either an allogeneic HSCT recipient or a stem cell or donor lymphocyte infusion donor (not recorded which). It is not recorded whose cells these are; they may come from a transplant donor. Each CDR3 is given with its conserved first and last residue. A D gene is named only where the DNA matches it firmly. Not all rows give a size; the values are once, few, many and, for expanded clones, a class.

.	.	TRBV2	TRBJ2-7	TGTGCCAGCAGTATGAAATACGAGCAGTACTTC	CASSMKYEQYF
TRBD2	few	TRBV3-1	TRBJ2-3	TGTGCCAGCACGTTTGGGAGGGGCACAGATACGCAGTATTTT	CASTFGRGTDTQYF
.	few	TRBV6-5	TRBJ2-5	TGTGCCAGCACCAGAAAAGAGACCCAGTACTTC	CASTRKETQYF
.	few	TRBV9	TRBJ2-3	TGTGCCAGCAGCGTCAAAGGAGGGGGCGACGCAGATACGCAGTATTTT	CASSVKGGGDADTQYF
.	few	TRBV13	TRBJ2-7	TGTGCCAGCAGCGTCCTCGGCGGGGGCTTTTCCTACGAGCAGTACTTC	CASSVLGGGFSYEQYF
TRBD1	few	TRBV28	TRBJ2-7	TGTGCCAGCAGTTTTAAGGACAGGGATTCCTACGAGCAGTACTTC	CASSFKDRDSYEQYF
TRBD1	few	TRBV27	TRBJ2-7	TGTGCCAGCAAGACAGGGCACTCCTACGAGCAGTACTTC	CASKTGHSYEQYF
TRBD1	.	TRBV7-9	TRBJ2-3	TGTGCCAGCTCGGGGACAGGGAGGGATACGCAGTATTTT	CASSGTGRDTQYF
.	.	TRBV20-1	TRBJ2-5	TGCAGTGCTAATCCCAGCGAAAAAATGGAAGAGACCCAGTACTTC	CSANPSEKMEETQYF
TRBD1	.	TRBV27	TRBJ2-1	TGTGCCAGCAGTTGGGGACAGGGGGTGTACAATGAGCAGTTCTTC	CASSWGQGVYNEQFF
.	few	TRBV6-5	TRBJ2-5	TGTGCCAGCAGTTACTCGATCAGGGAAGAAGAGACCCAGTACTTC	CASSYSIREEETQYF
.	.	TRBV30	TRBJ1-1	TGTGCCTGGAGTGTGACAGCAGAAGCTTTCTTT	CAWSVTAEAFF
.	.	TRBV24-1	TRBJ2-3	TGTGCCACCAGTGATCTTTCAGGGTATGATACAGATACGCAGTATTTT	CATSDLSGYDTDTQYF
TRBD1	few	TRBV29-1	TRBJ1-5	TGCAGCGTTGCCCAACAGGGGGCTCAGCCCCAGCATTTT	CSVAQQGAQPQHF
.	few	TRBV4-2	TRBJ2-2	TGTGCCAGCAGCCCGCGGGTTGGACAGATCACCGGGGAGCTGTTTTTT	CASSPRVGQITGELFF
.	once	TRBV29-1	TRBJ2-1	TGCAGCGTTGATGTGGGCAGACGCTTCGATGAGCAGTTCTTC	CSVDVGRRFDEQFF
.	.	TRBV6-5	TRBJ1-5	TGTGCCAGCAGTTACAAGACCAATCAGCCCCAGCATTTT	CASSYKTNQPQHF
.	.	TRBV11-2	TRBJ2-3	TGTGCCAGCAGCCCCCGAAGTATGGTGACAGATACGCAGTATTTT	CASSPRSMVTDTQYF
TRBD1	few	TRBV20-1	TRBJ1-5	TGCAGTGCTCACCGACAGGGCTGGGGCAATCAGCCCCAGCATTTT	CSAHRQGWGNQPQHF
TRBD1	.	TRBV2	TRBJ1-2	TGTGCCAGCCAATATCAGACAGGGAACTATGGCTACACCTTC	CASQYQTGNYGYTF
.	.	TRBV13	TRBJ1-1	TGTGCCAGCAGTTCGAACGGGATCCATAAAAACACTGAAGCTTTCTTT	CASSSNGIHKNTEAFF
.	.	TRBV9	TRBJ2-1	TGTGCCACCGCACCGGGTGCTCGACTGTACAATGAGCAGTTCTTC	CATAPGARLYNEQFF
TRBD2	few	TRBV7-2	TRBJ2-5	TGTGCCAGCAGCTTCCAGACTAGCGGGAGGGCCAGGGAGACCCAGTACTTC	CASSFQTSGRARETQYF
TRBD2	few	TRBV9	TRBJ2-1	TGTGCCAGCAGCGTAGCGAGCGGGGCCCCCTACAATGAGCAGTTCTTC	CASSVASGAPYNEQFF
TRBD2	few	TRBV12-3/TRBV12-4	TRBJ2-3	TGTGCCAGCAGTTTCGGGCCCGGGAGGGAAGGAACAGATACGCAGTATTTT	CASSFGPGREGTDTQYF
.	.	TRBV2	TRBJ1-2	TGTGCCAGCAGTGGTGGAGTTTCCTATGGCTACACCTTC	CASSGGVSYGYTF
.	many	TRBV7-9	TRBJ2-1	TGTGCCAGCAGCCCAATGGGCCTCTATGAGCAGTTCTTC	CASSPMGLYEQFF
TRBD1	few	TRBV5-1	TRBJ1-1	TGCGCCAGCAGCTTGAGACAGGCCTACAGGGGTGAAGCTTTCTTT	CASSLRQAYRGEAFF
TRBD1	few	TRBV4-1	TRBJ2-7	TGCGCCAGCAGCCAAAGACAGGGGCGCGGGTACGAGCAGTACTTC	CASSQRQGRGYEQYF
TRBD1	few	TRBV2	TRBJ1-5	TGTGCCAGCAGTGAAGCGTACAGGGGGCGCTTTCAGCCCCAGCATTTT	CASSEAYRGRFQPQHF
TRBD2	.	TRBV2	TRBJ2-3	TGTGCCAGCAGTCGGCTACGACTAGCGGGCTCCCATCGGGCAGATACGCAGTATTTT	CASSRLRLAGSHRADTQYF
TRBD2	few	TRBV6-1	TRBJ2-1	TGTGCCAGCAGTCTAGCGGGGGGGCCAAGCAACAATGAGCAGTTCTTC	CASSLAGGPSNNEQFF
TRBD1	.	TRBV12-3/TRBV12-4	TRBJ1-3	TGTGCCAGCAGTTTTGAGGGGGCCACCATATATTTT	CASSFEGATIYF
.	.	TRBV7-2	TRBJ2-3	TGTGCCAGCAGCTTCGCTGCCCCAGGGGGCACAGATACGCAGTATTTT	CASSFAAPGGTDTQYF
.	.	TRBV4-3	TRBJ2-3	TGCGCCAGCAGCTCGCTTGGCGGAAACAAAGATACGCAGTATTTT	CASSSLGGNKDTQYF
.	.	TRBV14	TRBJ2-1	TGTGCCAGCAGCCAACGGAACCAGCAGTTCTTC	CASSQRNQQFF
.	few	TRBV5-6	TRBJ1-5	TGTGCCAGCAGCTCCTGGCCGCCCGGGGGGCCCCAGCATTTT	CASSSWPPGGPQHF
.	few	TRBV20-1	TRBJ2-5	TGCAGTGCCGCGAACAAGCAAGAGACCCAGTACTTC	CSAANKQETQYF
.	many	TRBV6-1	TRBJ2-3	TGTGCCAGCAGTAGGGTGGGGGGCACAGATACGCAGTATTTT	CASSRVGGTDTQYF
TRBD2	.	TRBV18	TRBJ2-7	TGTGCCAGCTCACCCCTCGGGACTAGCGCAAGCTCCTACGAGCAGTACTTC	CASSPLGTSASSYEQYF
.	.	TRBV6-2/TRBV6-3	TRBJ2-3	TGTGCCAGCAGTTTTACCTCGCGGGGCTACACAGATACGCAGTATTTT	CASSFTSRGYTDTQYF
.	.	TRBV15	TRBJ2-1	TGTGCCACCAGCAGAGCTGGGGAATACCCGTCCTACAATGAGCAGTTCTTC	CATSRAGEYPSYNEQFF
TRBD1	few	TRBV20-1	TRBJ2-7	TGCAGTGCTAGGACAGGGAGCCGGCCTTACGAGCAGTACTTC	CSARTGSRPYEQYF
.	.	TRBV11-3	TRBJ2-7	TGTGCCAGCAGCACCCTCGCGGGCTACGAGCAGTACTTC	CASSTLAGYEQYF
TRBD1	.	TRBV14	TRBJ1-2	TGTGCCAGCAGCCCTCGGACAGGTTTTTTCTATGGCTACACCTTC	CASSPRTGFFYGYTF
.	.	TRBV20-1	TRBJ2-1	TGCAGTGCTAGATACCAGGGGCGGTTTACCTACAATGAGCAGTTCTTC	CSARYQGRFTYNEQFF
.	many	TRBV12-3/TRBV12-4	TRBJ2-5	TGTGCCAGCAGTTTAGTTCGGGAGACCCAGTACTTC	CASSLVRETQYF
.	few	TRBV20-1	TRBJ2-3	TGCAGTGCTAGAGATCAGGCAGATACGCAGTATTTT	CSARDQADTQYF